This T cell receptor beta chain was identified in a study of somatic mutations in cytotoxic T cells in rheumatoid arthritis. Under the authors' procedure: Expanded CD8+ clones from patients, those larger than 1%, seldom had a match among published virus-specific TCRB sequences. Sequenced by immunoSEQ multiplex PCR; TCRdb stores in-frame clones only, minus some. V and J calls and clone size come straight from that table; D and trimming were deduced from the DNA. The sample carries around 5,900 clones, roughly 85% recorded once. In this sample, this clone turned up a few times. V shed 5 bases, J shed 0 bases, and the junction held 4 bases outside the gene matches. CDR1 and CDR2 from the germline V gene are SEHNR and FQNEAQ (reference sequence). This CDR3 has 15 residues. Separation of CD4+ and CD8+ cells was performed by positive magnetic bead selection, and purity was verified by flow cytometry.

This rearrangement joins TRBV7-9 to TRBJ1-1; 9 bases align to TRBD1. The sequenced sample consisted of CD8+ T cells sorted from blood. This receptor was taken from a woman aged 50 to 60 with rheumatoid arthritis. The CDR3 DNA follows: TGTGCCAGCAGCCCCGGACAGGGGTTGAACACTGAAGCTTTCTTT. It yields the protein CASSPGQGLNTEAFF.